The 32 T cell receptor beta chains presented below share a single source sample, sequenced in a study of T-cell memory formation after mild COVID-19. MiXCR, applied by TCRdb to the 5' RACE reads, yields one record per CDR3 protein. The sample holds 300,000 to 400,000 distinct CDR3 sequences, 28% seen once. Specimen: PBMCs or a T cell subset sorted from them (not recorded which). The receptors originated from an adult woman who had mild COVID-19 (a few samples of this study predate the infection). Cell type and time point are not known.

V is TRBV4-1 and J is TRBJ2-1; no clear D gene. This CDR3 has 16 amino acids. Germline loops: CDR1 MGHRA, CDR2 YSYEKL. V lost 0 bases, J lost 8 bases, and 17 bases lay in between. The CDR3 DNA follows: TGCGCCAGCAGCCAAGAGCCAGTTACGACGGAAGATGAGCAGTTCTTC. As protein: CASSQEPVTTEDEQFF.

This clonotype was observed a few times. The V call is TRBV7-8, the J call TRBJ2-1, with 9 bases identical to TRBD1. The junction had 5 bases not matched to a gene; V was cut back by 4 bases and J by 4 bases. The CDR3 consists of 15 residues. Germline V lookup: CDR1 SGHVS, CDR2 FQNEAQ. CDR3 bases: TGTGCCAGCAGCTCGAGGGGGACAGGGTACAATGAGCAGTTCTTC. It translates to CASSSRGTGYNEQFF.

This clonotype appeared many times. The rearrangement uses TRBV25-1 and TRBJ2-1; 12 bases are shared with TRBD1. The CDR3 has 15 amino acids. The J segment lost 8 bases and the V segment lost 2 bases, leaving 4 bases of the junction unmatched. Germline V gene data show CDR1 as MGHDK and CDR2 as SYGVNS. The CDR3 nucleotides read TGTGCCAGCAGTGAAACCGGGACAGGGGGCGATGAGCAGTTCTTC. Its protein is CASSETGTGGDEQFF.

The CDR3 DNA reads TGCAGCGTGGAGAACGGCTATGGCTACACCTTC. Translation gives CSVENGYGYTF. The chain couples TRBV29-1 to TRBJ1-2, with D uncertain. This CDR3 comprises 11 residues. Trimming removed 6 bases at V and 4 bases at J, with 9 bases between. CDR1 is SQVTM and CDR2 is ANQGSEA in the germline V gene.

This clonotype occurred a few times. The V call is TRBV9, the J call TRBJ1-5; D perhaps matches TRBD1 (6 bases). Germline V gene data show CDR1 as SGDLS and CDR2 as YYNGEE. CDR3 length: 15 residues. V gave up 7 bases and J gave up 11 bases, with 25 bases separating them. The CDR3 DNA reads as TGTGCCAGCTGCGGGGCAGGGGTGGAGAAAGGAGCCCAGCATTTT. It encodes CASCGAGVEKGAQHF.

J is TRBJ1-1 and V is TRBV9; 7 nucleotides align to TRBD1. After removal of 0 bases from V and 4 bases from J, the junction contained 6 bases not matched to a gene. CDR3 length: 15 amino acids. Germline CDR1 SGDLS, CDR2 YYNGEE. CDR3 coding DNA: TGTGCCAGCAGCGTAGAAGCCAGGGGGGGCACTGAAGCTTTCTTT. As protein: CASSVEARGGTEAFF.

V usage is TRBV18 and J usage is TRBJ2-7; no firm D call. This CDR3 has 14 amino acids. Trimming left V 7 bases short and J 13 bases short, with 26 bases between. Germline V lookup: CDR1 KGHSH, CDR2 LQKENI. The CDR3 sequence is CASFLESPTSVHYF. CDR3 nucleotides: TGTGCCAGCTTCCTAGAGTCACCCACTTCCGTGCATTACTTC.

The rearrangement links TRBV12-3 or TRBV12-4 to TRBJ2-6, with 9 bases aligning to TRBD2. J was trimmed by 4 bases and V by 5 bases; bases with no gene match: 15. The CDR3 runs to 19 residues. The CDR3 nucleotides read TGTGCCAGCAGTCTCAGGGTTCTAGCGGGATTTGAAGGGGCCAACGTCCTGACTTTC. Translating gives CASSLRVLAGFEGANVLTF.

The V and J genes are TRBV9 and TRBJ2-4; D is ambiguous. Germline assignment: CDR1 SGDLS and CDR2 YYNGEE. Deletions cut 4 bases from V and 0 bases from J, with 14 bases between. This CDR3 has 16 residues. The CDR3 DNA sequence: TGTGCCAGCAGCCATAATGCGTGGGAAGCCAAAAACATTCAGTACTTC. This sequence encodes CASSHNAWEAKNIQYF.

This clonotype was counted a few times. The chain combines TRBV7-8 with TRBJ2-4; D perhaps matches TRBD1 (5 bases). Looked up from germline, CDR1 is SGHVS and CDR2 is FQNEAQ. The CDR3 has 16 residues. The V end was cut by 5 bases, the J end by 0 bases, with 14 bases between. Here the CDR3 reads CASSRTSQGAKNIQYF. CDR3 bases: TGTGCCAGCAGCCGAACGTCCCAGGGAGCCAAAAACATTCAGTACTTC.

CDR3 sequence (DNA): TGTGCCAGCAGTTCCCCTATTGCGGCCCGATTTCTAGGCTACACCTTC. Its translation is CASSSPIAARFLGYTF. The gene calls are TRBV12-3 or TRBV12-4 and TRBJ1-2; no reliable D call. The V gene lost 4 bases and the J gene lost 8 bases, with 23 bases spanning the gap. The CDR3 spans 16 residues.

V is TRBV7-6 and J is TRBJ2-1; weak D call: TRBD1 (6 bases). Trimming left V 1 base short and J 0 bases short, with 13 bases between. The CDR3 loop spans 17 amino acids. Germline lookup yields CDR1 SGHVS and CDR2 FNYEAQ. The CDR3 sequence: CASSLVATGYSYNEQFF. The CDR3 DNA follows: TGTGCCAGCAGCTTAGTGGCGACAGGCTACTCCTACAATGAGCAGTTCTTC.

V is TRBV6-7 and J is TRBJ1-3; 8 positions match TRBD1. TRBV6-7 is given ORF status, its function remaining uncertain. The junction had 17 bases not matched to a gene; V was cut back by 5 bases and J by 8 bases. The CDR3 totals 17 residues. CDR3 residues: CASSDPDLRGPSDTIYF. CDR3 sequence (DNA): TGTGCCAGCAGTGATCCCGACCTCAGGGGGCCGTCGGACACCATATATTTT.

This clonotype was seen a handful of times. This chain connects TRBV12-3 or TRBV12-4 to TRBJ2-7; TRBD2 aligns across 7 bases. The CDR3 loop spans 15 amino acids. V shed 5 bases and J 2 bases; nucleotides not matched to a gene: 9. CDR3 in DNA: TGTGCCAGCAGTCTCTATAGCGGGCGGGCCTACGAGCAGTACTTC. Residues: CASSLYSGRAYEQYF.

The chain recombines TRBV12-3 or TRBV12-4 with TRBJ1-1; D is unclear. The CDR3 is 15 residues long. V shed 5 bases and J shed 9 bases, with 22 bases lying between them. CDR3 bases: TGTGCCAGCAGTCCTCAGGCGTTGGGGAGAGAAAAAGCTTTCTTT. Amino acids: CASSPQALGREKAFF.

The gene calls are TRBV6-1 and TRBJ2-4; D call uncertain. The CDR3 consists of 8 residues. The germline gives CDR1 MNHNS, CDR2 SASEGT. Trimming stripped 7 bases from V and 16 bases from J, with 8 bases between. This CDR3 is CASNNLYF. In nucleotides, the CDR3 is TGTGCCAGCAATAACCTCTACTTC.

This clonotype was seen a few times. The CDR3 protein is CASSATGTGGDGYTF. CDR3 nucleotide sequence: TGTGCCAGCAGCGCGACCGGGACAGGGGGTGATGGCTACACCTTC. V is TRBV5-8 and J is TRBJ1-2; 11 bases agree with TRBD1. The CDR3 covers 15 residues. V shed 4 bases, J shed 6 bases, and the junction held 8 bases outside the gene matches. Looked up from germline, CDR1 is SGHTS and CDR2 is YDEGEE.

V is TRBV3-1 and J is TRBJ1-5; tentatively, D is TRBD1 (6 bases). Germline V gene data show CDR1 as LGHDT and CDR2 as YNNKEL (reference sequence). V was shortened by 3 bases and J by 6 bases, with 15 bases between the two germline ends. The CDR3 has 15 amino acids. This chain's CDR3 is CASSHNRALGQPQHF. The CDR3, as DNA: TGTGCCAGCAGCCACAACAGGGCATTGGGTCAGCCCCAGCATTTT.

This clonotype was seen more than once but under ten times. This chain joins TRBV29-1 and TRBJ2-3, with 15 bases that match TRBD2. This CDR3 region has 15 residues. V was pared by 7 bases and J by 4 bases, with 6 bases of the junction left unmatched. Per the germline V gene, CDR1 is SQVTM and CDR2 is ANQGSEA. The CDR3 nucleotides are TGCAGCGCTGCTGGACTAGCGGGAGGGGCAGATACGCAGTATTTT. This gives the protein CSAAGLAGGADTQYF.

In DNA, the CDR3 is TGTGCCAGCAGCCGTACTACAGGGGCTGGCTACACCTTC. Its protein product is CASSRTTGAGYTF. V is TRBV6-2 or TRBV6-3 and J is TRBJ1-2, with 7 bases that match TRBD1. The CDR3 covers 13 residues. Germline assignment: CDR1 MNHEY and CDR2 SVGEGT. V was pared by 6 bases and J by 7 bases, with 8 bases of the junction left unmatched.

The chain has TRBV7-8 and TRBJ2-6, with 11 bases fitting TRBD1. This CDR3 is built from 19 residues. The trim removed 2 bases at V and 0 bases at J, leaving 6 bases unmatched. Germline CDR1 reads SGHVS; CDR2 reads FQNEAQ. CDR3 residues: CASSLSGQGVRSGANVLTF. In DNA form, the CDR3 reads TGTGCCAGCAGCTTATCGGGACAGGGGGTCCGCTCTGGGGCCAACGTCCTGACTTTC.

This clonotype was found a few times. The chain carries TRBV7-9 and TRBJ2-7; D perhaps matches TRBD1 (6 bases). Per the germline V gene, CDR1 is SEHNR and CDR2 is FQNEAQ (reference sequence). The V end was cut by 5 bases, the J end by 0 bases, with 17 bases between. The CDR3 spans 16 residues. DNA for the CDR3: TGTGCCAGCAGCCCACGGACAGTACAGAGCTCCTACGAGCAGTACTTC. It is translated as CASSPRTVQSSYEQYF.

This chain uses TRBV5-1 with TRBJ2-1, with 7 bases aligning to TRBD1. CDR1 and CDR2 (germline): SGHRS, YFSETQ. V lost 4 bases, J lost 4 bases, and 8 bases stayed unmatched. The CDR3 sequence is 15 residues long. Written as DNA, the CDR3 is TGCGCCAGCAGCAGAACCGGGACAGAATACAATGAGCAGTTCTTC. It encodes CASSRTGTEYNEQFF.

In this sample, this clonotype turned up a few times. The CDR3 DNA follows: TGTGCCACCAGTGATTTAGAGGACGGACGAGATACGCAGTATTTT. This sequence encodes CATSDLEDGRDTQYF. This chain uses TRBV24-1 with TRBJ2-3; D is unclear. The CDR3 has 15 residues. CDR1 is KGHDR, CDR2 SFDVKD, per germline. The germline V and J ends were trimmed by 1 base and 5 bases, with 12 bases remaining between them.

V is TRBV9 and J is TRBJ2-7; D tentatively fits TRBD1 or TRBD2 (5 bases each). V shed 0 bases and J shed 1 base, with 14 bases lying between them. From germline, CDR1 is SGDLS and CDR2 YYNGEE. The CDR3 has 16 residues. The CDR3 here is CASSVEGWDGSYEQYF. The DNA of the CDR3 is TGTGCCAGCAGCGTAGAAGGTTGGGACGGTTCCTACGAGCAGTACTTC. Full variable domain (missing parts from reference TRBV9 and TRBJ2-7): DSGVTQTPKHLITATGQRVTLRCSPRSGDLSVYWYQQSLDQGLQFLIQYYNGEERAKGNILERFSAQQFPDLHSELNLSSLELGDSALYFCASSVEGWDGSYEQYFGPGTRLTVT.

This clonotype was observed a handful of times. V and J are TRBV5-1 and TRBJ2-1; perhaps TRBD1 as D (5 bases). The CDR3 runs to 14 residues. Germline CDR1 reads SGHRS; CDR2 reads YFSETQ. Trimming took off 2 bases at V and 10 bases at J, with 16 bases between the two ends. CDR3 in DNA: TGCGCCAGCAGCTTTCGGGCAGGGTCGTGGGAGCAGTTCTTC. Encoded protein: CASSFRAGSWEQFF.

The chain joins TRBV7-2 to TRBJ2-1, with 10 nucleotides matching TRBD1. The trim removed 5 bases at V and 7 bases at J, leaving 11 bases unmatched. The CDR3 is 16 residues long. Germline CDR1 SGHTA, CDR2 FQGNSA. CDR3 in amino acids: CASSPNQDRGVNEQFF. Here the CDR3 DNA reads TGTGCCAGCAGCCCAAACCAGGACAGGGGGGTGAATGAGCAGTTCTTC.

The rearrangement joins TRBV7-9 to TRBJ1-1; no definite D call. The CDR3 is 13 residues long. Germline CDR1 and CDR2: SEHNR and FQNEAQ (reference sequence). V was clipped by 4 bases and J by 3 bases, with 9 bases between them. Here the CDR3 reads CASSYNGDTEAFF. The CDR3, as DNA: TGTGCCAGCAGCTATAATGGGGACACTGAAGCTTTCTTT.

This clonotype was observed a handful of times. The gene calls are TRBV7-9 and TRBJ2-3; 7 bases are a match to TRBD2. The CDR3 spans 19 residues. Germline V CDR1 and CDR2: SEHNR, FQNEAQ (reference sequence). V lost 2 bases, J lost 0 bases, and 14 bases stayed unmatched. For the CDR3, the DNA is TGTGCCAGCAGCTTATCAAGTCTAGCGGCTCGTTCTAGCACAGATACGCAGTATTTT. Amino acids: CASSLSSLAARSSTDTQYF. Looking up the rest from reference TRBV7-9 and TRBJ2-3 gives the full variable domain: DTGVSQNPRHKITKRGQNVTFRCDPISEHNRLYWYRQTLGQGPEFLTYFQNEAQLEKSRLLSDRFSAERPKGSFSTLEIQRTEQGDSAMYLCASSLSSLAARSSTDTQYFGPGTRLTVL.

The gene calls are TRBV19 and TRBJ2-2; tentatively, D is TRBD2 (5 bases). V was cut by 3 bases and J by 1 base, with 9 bases left in between. This CDR3 comprises 15 residues. Per the germline V gene, CDR1 is LNHDA and CDR2 is SQIVND (reference sequence). CDR3 loop: CASSMVAGNTGELFF. CDR3 bases: TGTGCCAGTAGTATGGTGGCGGGGAACACCGGGGAGCTGTTTTTT.

The J gene is TRBJ1-1, the V gene TRBV4-2; no clear D gene. CDR1 and CDR2 from the germline V gene are LGHNA and YNFKEQ. This CDR3 contains 16 residues. Trimming took 3 bases from V and 1 from J, leaving 15 bases between them. The DNA for the CDR3 is TGTGCCAGCAGCCAGGAAAGGACCCGGGGGAACACTGAAGCTTTCTTT. Protein product: CASSQERTRGNTEAFF.

This clonotype appeared a few times. The rearrangement links TRBV3-1 to TRBJ2-3; 8 bases align to TRBD1. V was pared by 4 bases and J by 2 bases, with 8 bases of the junction left unmatched. The CDR3 covers 16 residues. Germline CDR1 is LGHDT and CDR2 is YNNKEL (reference sequence). Here the CDR3 reads CASSPGTGTFTDTQYF. DNA of the CDR3: TGTGCCAGCAGCCCCGGGACAGGCACATTCACAGATACGCAGTATTTT.